The source of this T cell receptor (beta chain) is a study of CD8+CD57+ T cells in acquired aplastic anemia. Points from the study as a whole: Between patients and controls, CD8+ Simpson's diversity did not vary significantly.

The TCR beta profiling, which covered VDJ combination and CDR3 sequence, was carried out using genomic DNA as the template. TCRdb redid the calling of the reads with MiXCR, one entry per CDR3 protein. The sample includes 300,000 or so distinct CDR3 sequences, about 56% of them seen just once. CDR3 length: 14 amino acids. Germline V lookup: CDR1 MGHDK, CDR2 SYGVNS. V lost 1 base and J 8 bases, leaving 14 bases between the germline ends. About this clonotype: What it binds is unknown.

The TCR sequence derives from a human donor with severe aplastic anemia or a healthy control (not recorded which). The sample taken for sequencing was sorted CD4+, CD8+, or CD8+CD57+ T cells (not recorded which) from PBMCs. This sequence joins TRBV25-1 and TRBJ2-5, with a possible D match to TRBD1 (6 bases). The CDR3 sequence: CASSELRGKRTQYF. DNA for the CDR3: TGTGCCAGCAGTGAATTGAGGGGGAAGAGAACCCAGTACTTC.